The sequence of this T cell receptor (beta chain) was determined in a study of blood T cell repertoires in COVID-19. The wider study: COVID-19 samples from acute and convalescent phases originated in the United States, Italy and Spain.

The CDR3 totals 11 residues. Trimming removed 4 bases at V and 12 bases at J, with 15 bases between. Germline CDR1 DFQATT, CDR2 SNEGSKA (reference sequence). Here immunoSEQ multiplex PCR was the method, and the copy in TCRdb shows in-frame clones only, minus some. Of under 300,000 clones in the sample, roughly 83% were seen once. A Seattle source enrolled patients during active infection and followed them longitudinally. The sequenced material came from peripheral blood. The chain carries TRBV20-1 and TRBJ1-2, with D possibly matching TRBD1 (5 bases). This TCR was sampled from a human donor with COVID-19, enrolled during active disease. The donor label of this sample is uncertain. CDR3 nucleotide sequence: TGCAGTGCTAACCTACAGGATTTGCACACCTTC. Translation gives CSANLQDLHTF.